What follows is one T cell receptor beta chain and its context. The antigen remains undetermined. Using its own MiXCR run on the reads, TCRdb lists one record per CDR3 protein. The table lists roughly 500,000 distinct CDR3 sequences, about 15% of them singletons. The data were taken from a study of T cell repertoires in cytomegalovirus infection. Study outcomes and limitations: Frequencies of public TCR beta families were cumulated, and this identified carriers of CMV plus the relevant HLA.

V trimming: 6 bases; J trimming: 3 bases; junction bases outside the gene matches: 17. Germline values: CDR1 DFQATT, CDR2 SNEGSKA (reference sequence). This CDR3 has 16 amino acids. The TCR was taken from a human donor in good health (CMV status not recorded). Some clones in this sample may be carry-over from other donors' samples. The chain employs TRBV20-1 and TRBJ2-7, with 7 bases identical to TRBD2. Sequenced sample: CD8+ T cells from PBMCs. CDR3 protein: CSAVGRGRDYHYEQYF. The CDR3 DNA reads as TGCAGTGCAGTGGGACGAGGGAGGGACTACCACTACGAGCAGTACTTC.